The next 17 T cell receptor beta chains were all read from a single sample in a study of OX40 agonist ivuxolimab in advanced cancers. Profiling relied on immunoSEQ multiplex PCR, and the TCRdb table lists in-frame clones only, not all of them. In the table there are about 37,000 clones, about nine tenths of which are singletons. The sample in question was CD4+ or CD8+ T cells sorted from blood, obtained in a trial of the OX40 agonist ivuxolimab. The receptors here all came from an adult with an advanced solid tumor such as melanoma, head and neck, liver or kidney cancer.

The chain uses TRBV7-9 and TRBJ2-7; 8 bases line up with TRBD1. CDR3 length equals 15 residues. Trimming took 4 bases from V and 6 from J; bases not matched to a gene: 11. Germline lookup yields CDR1 SEHNR and CDR2 FQNEAQ (reference sequence). CDR3 amino acids: CASSSGDRPQGEQYF. The CDR3 DNA follows: TGTGCCAGCAGCTCCGGGGACAGGCCCCAGGGCGAGCAGTACTTC.

The V call is TRBV28, the J call TRBJ2-2; TRBD2 is a possible D gene (5 bases). Germline CDR1 and CDR2: MDHEN and SYDVKM. The CDR3 totals 15 residues. Trimming took off 5 bases at V and 4 bases at J, with 14 bases between the two ends. The CDR3: CASSTRPGFTGELFF. CDR3 DNA: TGTGCCAGCAGTACACGCCCGGGGTTCACCGGGGAGCTGTTTTTT.

The V call is TRBV5-8, the J call TRBJ2-6; D is unresolved. V was shortened by 4 bases and J by 1 base, with 15 bases between the two germline ends. This CDR3 is 17 amino acids long. CDR1 is SGHTS, CDR2 YDEGEE, per germline. Here the CDR3 DNA reads TGTGCCAGCAGCCCAACGAGTTTTAATTCTGGGGCCAACGTCCTGACTTTC. It encodes CASSPTSFNSGANVLTF.

The chain combines TRBV28 with TRBJ2-2; D is undetermined. The CDR3 loop spans 13 amino acids. The V gene lost 5 bases and the J gene lost 4 bases, with 8 bases spanning the gap. Germline CDR1 and CDR2: MDHEN and SYDVKM. CDR3 in DNA: TGTGCCAGCAGTAATATACTCACCGGGGAGCTGTTTTTT. It translates to CASSNILTGELFF.

This chain uses TRBV9 with TRBJ2-3; D is possibly TRBD2 (5 bases). Trimming took off 5 bases at V and 0 bases at J, with 7 bases between the two ends. Germline V gene sequence: CDR1 SGDLS, CDR2 YYNGEE. The CDR3 extends over 13 amino acids. The CDR3 sequence is CASRRASTDTQYF. The CDR3 DNA sequence: TGTGCCAGCAGGAGGGCTAGCACAGATACGCAGTATTTT. Full variable domain (rest looked up from reference TRBV9 and TRBJ2-3): DSGVTQTPKHLITATGQRVTLRCSPRSGDLSVYWYQQSLDQGLQFLIQYYNGEERAKGNILERFSAQQFPDLHSELNLSSLELGDSALYFCASRRASTDTQYFGPGTRLTVL.

V gene TRBV11-2 combines with J gene TRBJ2-1; D is unresolved. The germline V and J ends were trimmed by 3 bases and 5 bases, with 14 bases remaining between them. The CDR3 covers 15 residues. Germline V gene data show CDR1 as SGHAT and CDR2 as FQNNGV. This CDR3 reads CASSFVMSSNNEQFF. CDR3 nucleotide sequence: TGTGCCAGCAGCTTCGTGATGTCGAGCAACAATGAGCAGTTCTTC.

This chain uses TRBV4-1 with TRBJ2-7, with D unclear. The CDR3 totals 14 residues. Germline V gives CDR1 MGHRA, CDR2 YSYEKL. The V end was cut by 1 base, the J end by 2 bases, with 9 bases between. Here the CDR3 reads CASSQGFGTYEQYF. CDR3 sequence (DNA): TGCGCCAGCAGCCAAGGATTTGGTACCTACGAGCAGTACTTC.

The J gene is TRBJ2-1, the V gene TRBV28; perhaps TRBD2 as D (6 bases). CDR3 size: 16 residues. The V end was cut by 7 bases, the J end by 0 bases, with 16 bases between. Germline-derived CDR1 and CDR2 are MDHEN and SYDVKM. The CDR3 loop reads CASTLVGRSSYNEQFF. For the CDR3, the DNA is TGTGCCAGCACCCTCGTGGGGAGGAGCTCCTACAATGAGCAGTTCTTC.

V and J are TRBV7-9 and TRBJ2-1; D is undetermined. V shed 7 bases and J shed 8 bases, with 12 bases lying between them. CDR3 length equals 12 residues. CDR1 SEHNR and CDR2 FQNEAQ come from the germline V gene (reference sequence). CDR3 DNA: TGTGCCAGCACCCCGGCTGTCCATGAGCAGTTCTTC. It encodes CASTPAVHEQFF.

This chain connects TRBV28 to TRBJ1-4; 9 positions match TRBD1. The length of the CDR3 is 17 residues. V was clipped by 8 bases and J by 2 bases; unmatched bases: 12. Germline V gene data show CDR1 as MDHEN and CDR2 as SYDVKM. CDR3 sequence (DNA): TGTGCCAGCTTGACAGGGGGTCCTCAATACACTAATGAAAAACTGTTTTTT. Amino acids: CASLTGGPQYTNEKLFF.

The chain has TRBV18 and TRBJ2-3, with 7 bases lining up with TRBD1. V shed 6 bases, J shed 4 bases, and the junction held 7 bases outside the gene matches. CDR1 KGHSH and CDR2 LQKENI come from the germline V gene. The CDR3 loop spans 14 amino acids. CDR3 nucleotide sequence: TGTGCCAGCTCCCGGCAGGGGGAAGCAGATACGCAGTATTTT. Its translation is CASSRQGEADTQYF.

The rearrangement joins TRBV7-8 to TRBJ2-2; no clear D. Germline V gene lookup returns CDR1 SGHVS and CDR2 FQNEAQ. With 8 bases removed from V and 1 base from J, the gap between germline ends came to 8 bases. The CDR3 consists of 13 residues. The CDR3 DNA reads as TGTGCCAGCCCTAACCAGAACACCGGGGAGCTGTTTTTT. This translates into CASPNQNTGELFF.

This clone was seen only once. The chain recombines TRBV18 with TRBJ2-6; TRBD1 agrees at 10 bases. CDR1 and CDR2 from the germline V gene are KGHSH and LQKENI. V lost 5 bases and J lost 1; bases outside the gene matches: 11. The CDR3 consists of 19 residues. The CDR3 is CASSNYGQGVLSGANVLTF. CDR3 coding DNA: TGTGCCAGCTCAAACTACGGACAGGGGGTTCTGTCTGGGGCCAACGTCCTGACTTTC.

The chain is built from TRBV10-2 and TRBJ1-1, with TRBD1 matching over 9 bases. The CDR3 sequence is 13 residues long. Germline V lookup: CDR1 WSHSY, CDR2 SAAADI. V lost 4 bases, J lost 11 bases, and 8 bases stayed unmatched. CDR3 DNA sequence: TGCGCCAGCAGTGGGACAGGGGTTTCGTCGGCTTTCTTT. It codes for CASSGTGVSSAFF.

V gene TRBV10-1 combines with J gene TRBJ2-5; a weak D match, TRBD1 (6 bases). The length of the CDR3 is 15 residues. Trimming left V 4 bases short and J 1 base short, with 13 bases between. Germline CDR1 is WNHNN and CDR2 is SYGVQD (reference sequence). CDR3: CASSGGRGIQETQYF. In DNA form, the CDR3 reads TGCGCCAGCAGTGGGGGCAGGGGAATCCAAGAGACCCAGTACTTC.

Comments on this clone: Sequence at one end of the junction differs from germline and may be a read error. This chain links TRBV10-2 with TRBJ2-5; D is ambiguous. Germline-derived CDR1 and CDR2 are WSHSY and SAAADI. This CDR3 has 14 amino acids. CDR3: CASNRQSSQATQYF. The CDR3 nucleotides read TGCGCCAGCAACCGCCAGAGTAGCCAAGCGACCCAGTACTTC.

J is TRBJ1-3 and V is TRBV13, with 7 bases identical to TRBD1. Looked up from germline, CDR1 is PRHDT and CDR2 is FYEKMQ (reference sequence). Trimming at V came to 4 bases and at J to 0 bases, leaving 9 bases not matched to a gene. CDR3 length: 17 residues. The CDR3 loop is CASSSTGEELSGNTIYF. CDR3 bases: TGTGCCAGCAGCTCCACAGGGGAGGAGCTCTCTGGAAACACCATATATTTT.